This T cell receptor (beta chain) is from a study of post-analysis software for immune sequencing data (dated by TCRdb to about 2015). Regarding the research as a whole: The recorded disease courses included relapsing-remitting, secondary progressive and progressive-relapsing multiple sclerosis, and some patients had no subtype annotation. A subset of samples was prepared in parallel using single-end sample barcoding, then pooled and co-amplified after Illumina adapter ligation. The patient repertoires were set against eleven to twelve previously published healthy control repertoires from donors whose ages ranged from about 6 to 25 years. Overall study outcomes, separate from this receptor: The multiple sclerosis patient group was slightly younger than the control group. Direct clustering with F measure revealed strong co-clustering of samples prepared in the same batch, which led to a batch-effect correction. Patients showed significantly higher frequencies than controls for a few TRBV segments, among them TRBV5-6, TRBV5-1 and TRBV20-1. Normalized Chao1 diversity was significantly lower in multiple sclerosis patients than controls, suggesting substantial peripheral T-cell clonal expansion.

In its sample, this clonotype was seen many times. What this receptor recognizes is not known. Base qualities are not provided; no much larger clone lies one nucleotide away. V is reduced by 6 bases and J by 3 bases, leaving a spacing of 21 bases between them. From the cysteine up to the phenylalanine, the CDR3 has a length of 16 residues. Only the CDR3 portion is preserved as DNA: 48 bases, with reading frame beginning at the first base. The germline V gene (reference sequence) gives CDR1 as DFQATT and CDR2 as SNEGSKA. To demonstrate the VDJtools post-analysis software, the study profiled TCR beta repertoires from the peripheral blood of about 13 young patients with multiple sclerosis. The multiple sclerosis patients were children and adolescents ranging in age from about 6 to 16 years. The library was made by PCR. The data were produced on an Illumina HiSeq 2500. Unique molecular identifiers were incorporated into TCR beta cDNA libraries to reduce PCR and sequencing biases. Some 500,000 cDNA molecules were obtained per 1 to 10 million input T cells, so each molecule approximated one T cell. The same protocol used for the earlier healthy control dataset was applied to prepare and sequence the patient libraries. Within a given batch, samples were prepared together, multiplexed and sequenced on the same HiSeq lane. The authors' pipeline ran thus. MIGEC was used to process the raw barcoded reads, and molecular identifier groups with only a single read were discarded before consensus assembly and CDR3 extraction. Clonotype tables were post-analysed with VDJtools, normalizing diversity by down-sampling all datasets to the smallest sample size. To correct batch-related cross-sample contamination, repertoire overlap clustering matched CDR3 amino acid sequences but not nucleotide sequences. TCRdb reworked the public reads: Q25 trimming with fastp, MiXCR clone assembly, productive beta chains retained. Each entry merges the rows of one CDR3 protein and shows their most common DNA and genes. The V and J calls, along with clone size, are taken from TCRdb and not from the paper's own processing. Present in this sample are about 200,000 distinct CDR3 sequences, approximately 29% of which were seen just once. The ten largest clones capture about 3.4% of the sample.

The rearranged chain carries TRBV20-1 and TRBJ2-4; TRBD2 is perhaps the D gene, given 6 matching bases. The TCR sequence derives from a girl between 2 and 17 years old with multiple sclerosis. Sequenced: blood. The DNA sequence is given as TGCAGTGCCCATCCCCTGGAGGGCGGAGGCAAAAACATTCAGTACTTC. The translation is CSAHPLEGGGKNIQYF.